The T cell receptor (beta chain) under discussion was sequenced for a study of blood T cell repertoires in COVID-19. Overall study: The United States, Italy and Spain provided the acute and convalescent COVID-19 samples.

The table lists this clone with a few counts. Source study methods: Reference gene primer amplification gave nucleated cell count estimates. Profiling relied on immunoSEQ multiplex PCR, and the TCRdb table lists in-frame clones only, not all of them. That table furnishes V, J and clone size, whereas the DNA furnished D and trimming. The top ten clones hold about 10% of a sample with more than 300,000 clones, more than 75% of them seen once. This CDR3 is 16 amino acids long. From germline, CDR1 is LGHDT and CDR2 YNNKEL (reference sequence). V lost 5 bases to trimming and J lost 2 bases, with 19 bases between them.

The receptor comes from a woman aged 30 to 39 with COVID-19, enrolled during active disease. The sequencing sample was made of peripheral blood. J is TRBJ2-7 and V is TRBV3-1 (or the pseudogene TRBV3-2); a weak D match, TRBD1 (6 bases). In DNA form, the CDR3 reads TGTGCCAGCAGCTCCCGATACAGGGTGGGTACCTACGAGCAGTACTTC. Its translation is CASSSRYRVGTYEQYF.